A single T cell receptor (beta chain) is shown here with its context. Antigen unknown. PCR was performed using 60 Vbeta and 13 Jbeta primers. Under the authors' procedure: Among the unique TCR beta chains that a later analysis counted, about 81 million in all, approximately 12 million were shared. Method: immunoSEQ multiplex PCR; TCRdb's copy keeps in-frame clones and lacks some. D and trimming were read from the DNA, whereas the V and J calls and clone size are those reported in that table. The sample carries approximately 190,000 clones, approximately 82% recorded once. These data belong to a study of cytomegalovirus exposure and HLA in healthy donors. Looked up from germline, CDR1 is SGHTS and CDR2 is YDEGEE. With 2 bases clipped from V and 6 bases from J, the junction kept 5 bases outside the gene matches. The CDR3 spans 15 residues. Findings of the study overall: Associated with HLA alleles at 0.05 false discovery rate in a later analysis were fewer than 20,000 TCR beta sequences. The study dropped some indistinguishable V segments, TRBV6-2 and TRBV6-3 among them.

This sequence originates from a man between 35 and 55 years old in good health and CMV-seropositive. What was sequenced was PBMCs. The chain combines TRBV5-8 with TRBJ1-3; 10 nucleotides match TRBD1. The CDR3, as DNA: TGTGCCAGCAGCTTAACCGGGACAGGGGTAAACACCATATATTTT. Its translation is CASSLTGTGVNTIYF.